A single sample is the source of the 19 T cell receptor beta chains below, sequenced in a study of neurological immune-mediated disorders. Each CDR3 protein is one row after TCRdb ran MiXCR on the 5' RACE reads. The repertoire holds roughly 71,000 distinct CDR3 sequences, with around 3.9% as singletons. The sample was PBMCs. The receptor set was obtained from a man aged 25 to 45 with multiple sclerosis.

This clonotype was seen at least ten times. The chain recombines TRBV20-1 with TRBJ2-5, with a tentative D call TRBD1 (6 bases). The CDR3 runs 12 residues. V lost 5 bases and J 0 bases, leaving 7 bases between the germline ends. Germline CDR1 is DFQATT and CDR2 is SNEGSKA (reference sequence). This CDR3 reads CSARTDQETQYF. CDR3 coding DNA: TGCAGTGCTCGGACAGACCAAGAGACCCAGTACTTC.

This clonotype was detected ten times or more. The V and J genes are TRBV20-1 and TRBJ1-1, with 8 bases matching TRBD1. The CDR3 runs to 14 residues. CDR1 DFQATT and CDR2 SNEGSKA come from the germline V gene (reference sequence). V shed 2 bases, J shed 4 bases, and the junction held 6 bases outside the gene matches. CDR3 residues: CSARPTGDGTEAFF. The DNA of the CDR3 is TGCAGTGCTAGACCGACAGGGGATGGCACTGAAGCTTTCTTT.

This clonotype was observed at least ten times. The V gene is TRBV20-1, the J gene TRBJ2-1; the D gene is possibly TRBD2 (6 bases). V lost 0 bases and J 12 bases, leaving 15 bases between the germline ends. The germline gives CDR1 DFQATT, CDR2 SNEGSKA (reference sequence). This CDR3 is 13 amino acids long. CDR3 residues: CSARDLGTPLQFF. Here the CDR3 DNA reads TGCAGTGCTAGAGATCTCGGGACTCCATTGCAGTTCTTC.

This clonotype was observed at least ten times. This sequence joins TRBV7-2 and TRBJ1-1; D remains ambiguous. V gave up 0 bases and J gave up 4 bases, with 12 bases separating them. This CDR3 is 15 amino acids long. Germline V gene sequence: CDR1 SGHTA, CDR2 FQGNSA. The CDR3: CASSLAGGLATEAFF. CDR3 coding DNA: TGTGCCAGCAGCTTAGCGGGAGGGTTGGCCACTGAAGCTTTCTTT.

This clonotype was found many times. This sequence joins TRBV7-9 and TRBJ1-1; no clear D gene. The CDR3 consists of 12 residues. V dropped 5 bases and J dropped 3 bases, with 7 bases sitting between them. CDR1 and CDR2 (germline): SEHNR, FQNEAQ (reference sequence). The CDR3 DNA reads TGTGCCAGCAGCGTCATCTACACTGAAGCTTTCTTT. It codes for CASSVIYTEAFF.

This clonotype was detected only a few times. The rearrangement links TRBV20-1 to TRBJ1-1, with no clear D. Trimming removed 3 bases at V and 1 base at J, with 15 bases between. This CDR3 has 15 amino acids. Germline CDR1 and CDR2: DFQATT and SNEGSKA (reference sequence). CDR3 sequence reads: CSASALDGKNTEAFF. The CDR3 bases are TGCAGTGCTAGCGCTCTGGACGGAAAGAACACTGAAGCTTTCTTT.

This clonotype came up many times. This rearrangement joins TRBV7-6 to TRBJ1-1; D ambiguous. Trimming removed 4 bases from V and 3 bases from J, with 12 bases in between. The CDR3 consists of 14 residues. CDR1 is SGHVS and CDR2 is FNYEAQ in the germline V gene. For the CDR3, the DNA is TGTGCCAGCAGCTCGGTTGGTTGGGACACTGAAGCTTTCTTT. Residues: CASSSVGWDTEAFF.

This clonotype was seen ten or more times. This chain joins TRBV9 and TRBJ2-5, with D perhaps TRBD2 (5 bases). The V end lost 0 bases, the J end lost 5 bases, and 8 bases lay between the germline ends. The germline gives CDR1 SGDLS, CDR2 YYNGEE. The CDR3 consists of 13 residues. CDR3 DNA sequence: TGTGCCAGCAGCGTAGAAGCGGAGGAGACCCAGTACTTC. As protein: CASSVEAEETQYF.

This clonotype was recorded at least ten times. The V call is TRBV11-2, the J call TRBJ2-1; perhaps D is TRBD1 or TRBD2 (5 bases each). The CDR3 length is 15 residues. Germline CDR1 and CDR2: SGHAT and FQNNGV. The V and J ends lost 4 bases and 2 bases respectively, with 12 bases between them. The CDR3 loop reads CASSSGTAAYNEQFF. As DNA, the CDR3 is TGTGCCAGCAGCTCAGGGACCGCCGCCTACAATGAGCAGTTCTTC.

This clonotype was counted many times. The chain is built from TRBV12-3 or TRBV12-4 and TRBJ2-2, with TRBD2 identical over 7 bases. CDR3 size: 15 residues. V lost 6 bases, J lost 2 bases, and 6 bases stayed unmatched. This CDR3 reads CASRGTSDNTGELFF. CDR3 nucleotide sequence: TGTGCCAGCAGAGGAACTAGCGACAACACCGGGGAGCTGTTTTTT.

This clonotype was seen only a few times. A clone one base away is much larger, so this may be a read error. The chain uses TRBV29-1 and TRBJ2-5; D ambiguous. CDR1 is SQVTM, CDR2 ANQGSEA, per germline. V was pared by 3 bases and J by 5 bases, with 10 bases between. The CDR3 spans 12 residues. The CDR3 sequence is CSVDTSEETQYF. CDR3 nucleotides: TGCAGCGTTGACACCAGTGAGGAGACCCAGTACTTC. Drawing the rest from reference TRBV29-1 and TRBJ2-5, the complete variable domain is SAVISQKPSRDICQRGTSLTIQCQVDSQVTMMFWYRQQPGQSLTLIATANQGSEATYESGFVIDKFPISRPNLTFSTLTVSNMSPEDSSIYLCSVDTSEETQYFGPGTRLLVL.

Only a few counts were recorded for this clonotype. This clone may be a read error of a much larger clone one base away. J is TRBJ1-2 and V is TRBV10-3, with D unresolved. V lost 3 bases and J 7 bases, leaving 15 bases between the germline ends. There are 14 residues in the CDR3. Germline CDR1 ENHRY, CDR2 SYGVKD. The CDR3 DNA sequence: TGTGCCATCAGTGATGTCAGATTAGGTCCTGGCTACACCTTC. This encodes CAISDVRLGPGYTF.

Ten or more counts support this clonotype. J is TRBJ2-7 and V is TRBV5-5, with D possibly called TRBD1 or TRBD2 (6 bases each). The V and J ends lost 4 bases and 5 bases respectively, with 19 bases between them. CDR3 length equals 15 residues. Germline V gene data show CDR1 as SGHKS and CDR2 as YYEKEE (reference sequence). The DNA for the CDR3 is TGTGCCAGCAGCCTGGGAGGCGGACAGAAGAACGAGCAGTACTTC. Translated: CASSLGGGQKNEQYF.

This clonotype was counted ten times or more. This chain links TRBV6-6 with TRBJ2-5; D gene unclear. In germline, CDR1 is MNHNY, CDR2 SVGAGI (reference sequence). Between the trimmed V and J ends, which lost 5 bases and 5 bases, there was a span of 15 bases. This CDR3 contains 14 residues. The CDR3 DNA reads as TGTGCCAGCAGTCGCCAAGCCCTACAGGAGACCCAGTACTTC. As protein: CASSRQALQETQYF.

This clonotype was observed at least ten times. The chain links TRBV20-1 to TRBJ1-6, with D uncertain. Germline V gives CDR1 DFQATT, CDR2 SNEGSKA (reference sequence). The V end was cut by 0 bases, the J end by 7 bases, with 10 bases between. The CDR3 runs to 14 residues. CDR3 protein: CSARDHTGNSPLHF. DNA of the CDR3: TGCAGTGCTAGAGATCACACGGGAAATTCACCCCTCCACTTT.

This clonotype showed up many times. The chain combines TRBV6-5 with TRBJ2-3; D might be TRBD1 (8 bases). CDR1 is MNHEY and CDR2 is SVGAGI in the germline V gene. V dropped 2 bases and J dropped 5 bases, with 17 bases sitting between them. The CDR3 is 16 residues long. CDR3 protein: CASSYGDYRGLDTQYF. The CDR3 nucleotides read TGTGCCAGCAGTTACGGGGACTACAGGGGGTTAGATACGCAGTATTTT.

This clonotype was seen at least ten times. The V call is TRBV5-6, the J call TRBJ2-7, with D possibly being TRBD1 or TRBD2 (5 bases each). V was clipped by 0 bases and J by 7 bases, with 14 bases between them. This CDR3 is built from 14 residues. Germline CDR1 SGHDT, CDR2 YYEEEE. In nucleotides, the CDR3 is TGTGCCAGCAGCTTGGTGGGACGTCCTAGTGAGCAGTACTTC. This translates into CASSLVGRPSEQYF.

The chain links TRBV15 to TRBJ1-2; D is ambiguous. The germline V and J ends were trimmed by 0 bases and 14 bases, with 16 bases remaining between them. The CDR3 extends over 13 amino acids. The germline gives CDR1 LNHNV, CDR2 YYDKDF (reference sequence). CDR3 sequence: CATSRDALYGQTF. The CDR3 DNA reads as TGTGCCACCAGCAGAGATGCGCTCTATGGCCAAACCTTC.

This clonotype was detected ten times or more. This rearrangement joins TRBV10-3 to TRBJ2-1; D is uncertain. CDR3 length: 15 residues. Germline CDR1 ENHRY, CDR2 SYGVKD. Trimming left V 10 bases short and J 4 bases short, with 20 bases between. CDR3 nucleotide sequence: TGTGCCACCAAGGGTAAGGGCGAGCCTTACAATGAGCAGTTCTTC. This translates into CATKGKGEPYNEQFF.